The 9 T cell receptor beta chains reported below all come from one sample, sequenced in a study of cytomegalovirus exposure and HLA in healthy donors. Method: immunoSEQ multiplex PCR; TCRdb's copy keeps in-frame clones and lacks some. The data hold approximately 88,000 clones, with approximately 96% observed a single time. Sequencing input: PBMCs. Receptor source: a woman aged 18 to 35 in good health and CMV-seronegative.

The V gene is TRBV7-9, the J gene TRBJ1-4; D unclear. V was clipped by 3 bases and J by 6 bases, with 17 bases between them. The V gene's germline CDR1 is SEHNR and CDR2 FQNEAQ (reference sequence). This CDR3 comprises 16 residues. CDR3 coding DNA: TGTGCCAGCAGCTTCCCGACGACCTTACGGGATGAAAAACTGTTTTTT. Its translation: CASSFPTTLRDEKLFF. Full variable domain (missing parts from reference TRBV7-9 and TRBJ1-4): DTGVSQNPRHKITKRGQNVTFRCDPISEHNRLYWYRQTLGQGPEFLTYFQNEAQLEKSRLLSDRFSAERPKGSFSTLEIQRTEQGDSAMYLCASSFPTTLRDEKLFFGSGTQLSVL.

The chain links TRBV28 to TRBJ2-5, with 13 nucleotides matching TRBD2. This CDR3 comprises 16 residues. CDR1 MDHEN and CDR2 SYDVKM come from the germline V gene. The ends lost 4 bases at V and 4 bases at J; junction bases unmatched: 6. The CDR3, as DNA: TGTGCCAGCAGTTCCGGACTAGCGGGAGTAAGAGAGACCCAGTACTTC. Amino acid sequence: CASSSGLAGVRETQYF.

The CDR3 nucleotides read TGCGCCAGCAGCCAAGAGATGGGCGCGTACGAGCAGTACTTC. Its protein is CASSQEMGAYEQYF. The rearrangement joins TRBV4-1 to TRBJ2-7; D is unresolved. V was cut by 0 bases and J by 4 bases, with 10 bases left in between. This CDR3 contains 14 residues. Looked up from germline, CDR1 is MGHRA and CDR2 is YSYEKL.

V gene TRBV2 combines with J gene TRBJ2-3; 8 nucleotides align to TRBD1. This CDR3 comprises 15 residues. V was clipped by 6 bases and J by 2 bases; unmatched bases: 7. Germline CDR1 SNHLY, CDR2 FYNNEI. As DNA, the CDR3 is TGTGCCAGCAGACCTCGGGACAGGACCACAGATACGCAGTATTTT. It yields the protein CASRPRDRTTDTQYF.

The V and J genes are TRBV28 and TRBJ1-4; possibly TRBD1 for D (5 bases). CDR1 and CDR2 from the germline V gene are MDHEN and SYDVKM. The V end lost 5 bases, the J end lost 0 bases, and 16 bases lay between the germline ends. The CDR3 runs to 17 residues. CDR3 in amino acids: CASSTKGAGATNEKLFF. CDR3 DNA: TGTGCCAGCAGTACCAAAGGGGCTGGCGCAACTAATGAAAAACTGTTTTTT.

This chain joins TRBV5-6 and TRBJ2-7, with 10 bases lining up with TRBD1. After removal of 2 bases from V and 6 bases from J, the junction contained 5 bases not matched to a gene. The CDR3 covers 14 residues. Germline V gene data show CDR1 as SGHDT and CDR2 as YYEEEE. The CDR3 loop is CASSFGTGAREQYF. The CDR3 nucleotides read TGTGCCAGCAGCTTTGGGACAGGGGCACGCGAGCAGTACTTC.

V gene TRBV5-4 combines with J gene TRBJ2-5; the D is unclear. CDR1 is SGHNT and CDR2 is YYREEE in the germline V gene (reference sequence). V was cut by 0 bases and J by 1 base, with 10 bases left in between. The CDR3 consists of 15 residues. The DNA for the CDR3 is TGTGCCAGCAGCTTGGTTATGGCAGGCCAAGAGACCCAGTACTTC. Translation: CASSLVMAGQETQYF.

The chain employs TRBV15 and TRBJ2-7; 9 bases are shared with TRBD1. Germline CDR1 is LNHNV and CDR2 is YYDKDF (reference sequence). The CDR3 sequence is 15 residues long. J lost 5 bases, V lost 5 bases, and 10 bases had no gene match. CDR3: CATSFTRQGVNEQYF. The CDR3 nucleotides are TGTGCCACCAGCTTCACCCGACAGGGGGTTAACGAGCAGTACTTC.

The genes are TRBV19 and TRBJ2-1; the match to TRBD1 covers 11 bases. CDR1 is LNHDA, CDR2 SQIVND, per germline (reference sequence). Unmatched junction bases numbered 13, after V lost 6 bases and J lost 9 bases. The CDR3 length is 16 residues. CDR3 sequence reads: CASRSPAGQGGVEQFF. The CDR3 nucleotides read TGTGCCAGTAGGTCACCTGCGGGACAGGGGGGTGTTGAGCAGTTCTTC.